These 21 T cell receptor beta chains share one sample of origin, sequenced in a study of blood T cell repertoires in COVID-19. This table comes from immunoSEQ multiplex PCR, and its TCRdb copy is limited to in-frame clones, with some not included. Here the sample spans roughly 180,000 clones, roughly 80% being singletons. Sequenced: PBMCs or T cells enriched from blood (not recorded which). The receptors here all came from a woman aged 40 to 55 with acute COVID-19.

The rearrangement links TRBV28 to TRBJ1-1; D may be TRBD1 (6 bases). Germline CDR1 is MDHEN and CDR2 is SYDVKM. The germline V and J ends were trimmed by 6 bases and 5 bases, with 10 bases remaining between them. The CDR3 is made up of 12 amino acids. This CDR3 reads CASRIQGTEAFF. The DNA of the CDR3 is TGTGCCAGCAGGATACAGGGAACTGAAGCTTTCTTT.

The sample holds one count of this clone. The gene calls are TRBV15 and TRBJ1-1, with D possibly being TRBD1 (6 bases). This CDR3 contains 15 residues. The germline CDR1 and CDR2 sequences are LNHNV and YYDKDF (reference sequence). V shed 0 bases and J shed 3 bases, with 11 bases lying between them. The CDR3 DNA reads TGTGCCACCAGCAGAGACAGGGGTTTGGACACTGAAGCTTTCTTT. This encodes CATSRDRGLDTEAFF.

The CDR3 here is CATWRSGTDTQYF. The CDR3 coding sequence is TGTGCCACGTGGAGGAGCGGGACAGATACGCAGTATTTT. The chain couples TRBV27 to TRBJ2-3; TRBD2 might be the D (6 bases). Germline lookup yields CDR1 MNHEY and CDR2 SMNVEV (reference sequence). The V end was cut by 10 bases, the J end by 3 bases, with 14 bases between. The CDR3 extends over 13 amino acids.

V and J are TRBV5-5 and TRBJ1-2; 10 bases map to TRBD1. The CDR3 runs to 13 residues. V lost 4 bases, J lost 6 bases, and 3 bases stayed unmatched. CDR1 is SGHKS and CDR2 is YYEKEE in the germline V gene (reference sequence). The CDR3 spells CASSPGTGDGYTF. The CDR3 region has the DNA TGTGCCAGCAGCCCCGGGACAGGGGATGGCTACACCTTC.

V gene TRBV7-9 combines with J gene TRBJ2-3, with 12 bases identical to TRBD2. This CDR3 has 17 residues. V lost 4 bases and J lost 2; bases outside the gene matches: 7. From germline, CDR1 is SEHNR and CDR2 FQNEAQ (reference sequence). The CDR3 is CASSSLAGGPSTDTQYF. For the CDR3, the DNA is TGTGCCAGCAGCTCTCTAGCGGGAGGGCCATCCACAGATACGCAGTATTTT.

The chain has TRBV9 and TRBJ2-2, with 11 bases lining up with TRBD1. Germline CDR1 reads SGDLS; CDR2 reads YYNGEE. Trimming removed 4 bases from V and 0 bases from J; junction bases left unmatched: 11. CDR3 length: 19 residues. The CDR3 DNA follows: TGTGCCAGCAGCCCAAAAACCGGGACAGGGGGTACGAACACCGGGGAGCTGTTTTTT. Translation: CASSPKTGTGGTNTGELFF.

V is TRBV19 and J is TRBJ1-5; D is possibly TRBD1 (6 bases). The CDR3 extends over 15 amino acids. Trimming pared 6 bases from V and 4 bases from J, leaving 16 bases between. Germline values: CDR1 LNHDA, CDR2 SQIVND (reference sequence). The CDR3 here is CASRNPGVRNQPQHF. CDR3 bases: TGTGCCAGTAGAAACCCAGGGGTGCGGAATCAGCCCCAGCATTTT.

This clone appeared a few times. This chain links TRBV5-8 with TRBJ1-5; a weak D match, TRBD1 (5 bases). V was cut by 1 base and J by 2 bases, with 13 bases left in between. Germline values: CDR1 SGHTS, CDR2 YDEGEE. The CDR3 extends over 16 amino acids. CDR3 in DNA: TGTGCCAGCAGCTTGTGGGGGGAGAGAGGCAATCAGCCCCAGCATTTT. It specifies CASSLWGERGNQPQHF.

The chain employs TRBV19 and TRBJ2-1, with D perhaps matching TRBD2 (6 bases). The V and J ends lost 5 bases and 8 bases respectively, with 16 bases between them. This CDR3 comprises 14 residues. CDR1 and CDR2 (germline): LNHDA, SQIVND (reference sequence). CDR3 nucleotides: TGTGCCAGTAGTGTTGCGGGGCTGGTGGATGAGCAGTTCTTC. Protein: CASSVAGLVDEQFF.

V is TRBV18 and J is TRBJ1-1; D not certain. The ends were cut back, 4 bases at V and 5 bases at J, with 11 bases in the middle. This CDR3 comprises 13 residues. Germline lookup yields CDR1 KGHSH and CDR2 LQKENI. For the CDR3, the DNA is TGTGCCAGCTCACGTTTGGTAGTGACTGAAGCTTTCTTT. Its protein product is CASSRLVVTEAFF.

The chain joins TRBV2 to TRBJ2-2, with TRBD2 matching over 8 bases. The V segment lost 2 bases and the J segment 7 bases; nucleotides outside the gene matches: 6. Germline CDR1 and CDR2: SNHLY and FYNNEI. CDR3 length equals 15 residues. This CDR3 is CASSEQLAENGELFF. The CDR3 region has the DNA TGTGCCAGCAGTGAACAACTAGCGGAGAACGGGGAGCTGTTTTTT. Full variable domain (remainder filled in from reference TRBV2 and TRBJ2-2): EPEVTQTPSHQVTQMGQEVILRCVPISNHLYFYWYRQILGQKVEFLVSFYNNEISEKSEIFDDQFSVERPDGSNFTLKIRSTKLEDSAMYFCASSEQLAENGELFFGEGSRLTVL.

This chain links TRBV4-1 with TRBJ1-4; TRBD1 is a possible D gene (5 bases). Looked up from germline, CDR1 is MGHRA and CDR2 is YSYEKL. This CDR3 comprises 16 residues. Trimming took 3 bases from V and 4 from J, leaving 15 bases between them. The CDR3 DNA sequence: TGCGCCAGCAGCCACCCCCGACAGAGCTTTAATGAAAAACTGTTTTTT. It is translated as CASSHPRQSFNEKLFF.

This chain connects TRBV24-1 to TRBJ2-7, with TRBD1 matching 9 bases. Per the germline V gene, CDR1 is KGHDR and CDR2 is SFDVKD. Germline trimming cut 8 bases from V and 2 bases from J; bases unmatched to any gene: 9. The CDR3 consists of 15 residues. The DNA of the CDR3 is TGTGCCACCACCCAGACAGGGGGGGGCCCCTACGAGCAGTACTTC. It is translated as CATTQTGGGPYEQYF.

The chain joins TRBV11-2 to TRBJ1-1; 7 nucleotides agree with TRBD1. This CDR3 is built from 11 residues. Unmatched junction bases numbered 5, after V lost 4 bases and J lost 12 bases. The germline CDR1 and CDR2 sequences are SGHAT and FQNNGV. The CDR3: CASSSPTGSFF. CDR3 DNA sequence: TGTGCCAGCAGCTCCCCGACAGGGTCTTTCTTT.

The CDR3 DNA reads as TGTGCAAGTCGCCTCCGACAGGCTGAAGCTTTCTTT. Amino acids: CASRLRQAEAFF. The rearrangement links TRBV12-2 to TRBJ1-1; the table assigns TRBD1, which was not confirmed against the DNA. TRBV12-2 is deemed a pseudogene. The CDR3 contains 12 residues.

This clone has just a few counts. The chain couples TRBV11-2 to TRBJ1-4; D may be TRBD1 (6 bases). Germline values: CDR1 SGHAT, CDR2 FQNNGV. The V gene lost 5 bases and the J gene lost 8 bases, with 15 bases spanning the gap. The CDR3 spans 14 residues. CDR3 protein: CASSLNRVGEKLFF. The DNA of the CDR3 is TGTGCCAGCAGCCTAAACAGGGTTGGAGAAAAACTGTTTTTT.

The rearrangement joins TRBV18 to TRBJ2-1, with 7 bases aligning to TRBD2. V shed 2 bases, J shed 10 bases, and the junction held 8 bases outside the gene matches. This CDR3 has 14 amino acids. Germline CDR1 reads KGHSH; CDR2 reads LQKENI. The CDR3 coding sequence is TGTGCCAGCTCACCAAAGCCTGGTAGCGGGGAGCAGTTCTTC. This codes for CASSPKPGSGEQFF.

The J gene is TRBJ2-1, the V gene TRBV4-1; D remains unclear. Germline CDR1 is MGHRA and CDR2 is YSYEKL. This CDR3 contains 12 residues. V was trimmed by 5 bases and J by 10 bases, leaving 12 bases between them. The CDR3 region has the DNA TGCGCCAGCAGCATATCTGGAGAAGAGCAGTTCTTC. Amino acids: CASSISGEEQFF.

The rearrangement uses TRBV25-1 and TRBJ2-5; 14 nucleotides align to TRBD2. The CDR3 contains 16 residues. V was pared by 4 bases and J by 3 bases, with 4 bases of the junction left unmatched. Germline CDR1 is MGHDK and CDR2 is SYGVNS. The CDR3 loop reads CASSVGTSGREETQYF. Here the CDR3 DNA reads TGTGCCAGCAGTGTAGGGACTAGCGGGAGAGAAGAGACCCAGTACTTC. Based on the CDR3 plus reference TRBV25-1 and TRBJ2-5, the full variable domain is EADIYQTPRYLVIGTGKKITLECSQTMGHDKMYWYQQDPGMELHLIHYSYGVNSTEKGDLSSESTVSRIRTEHFPLTLESARPSHTSQYLCASSVGTSGREETQYFGPGTRLLVL.

This chain links TRBV30 with TRBJ2-1, with D maybe TRBD2 (5 bases). The CDR3 totals 15 residues. The germline V gene encodes CDR1 GTSNPN and CDR2 SVGIG (reference sequence). V lost 3 bases and J lost 7, with 19 bases in between. The CDR3 DNA is TGTGCCTGGAGGACGTGGGGTACTAGGGCTAATGAGCAGTTCTTC. Its translation is CAWRTWGTRANEQFF.

The gene calls are TRBV5-1 and TRBJ2-1; D perhaps matches TRBD2 (6 bases). Germline values: CDR1 SGHRS, CDR2 YFSETQ. V lost 6 bases and J lost 0, with 13 bases in between. The CDR3 has 15 amino acids. Written as DNA, the CDR3 is TGCGCCAGCATTGGGGGGAGTGGCTCCTACAATGAGCAGTTCTTC. Encoded protein: CASIGGSGSYNEQFF.